A single sample gave rise to the 29 T cell receptor beta chains below, sequenced in a study of T cell responses to AZD1222 COVID-19 vaccine listed by TCRdb under 2021. Libraries were constructed by the immunoSEQ multiplex PCR assay. TCRdb stores this immuneACCESS table with in-frame sequences only. Part of the clones is absent; in the studies checked, under half of the shortfall reflects unresolved V genes, and no reason is known for the rest. Within this sample are around 100,000 clones, with around nine tenths of them counted one time only. The ten largest clonotypes hold approximately 15% of the sample. The sample's time point label is to be understood as: baseline before first vaccination. Sequencing was performed on peripheral blood, taken on day 0 of AZD1222 vaccination. Receptors were obtained from an adult in good health.

This clone was detected once. The V call is TRBV7-2, the J call TRBJ1-4; D is ambiguous. The CDR3 extends over 11 amino acids. Germline CDR1 reads SGHTA; CDR2 reads FQGNSA. V was clipped by 11 bases and J by 7 bases, with 11 bases between them. The CDR3 region is CAVPFREKLFF. The CDR3 DNA reads as TGTGCCGTCCCTTTTCGTGAAAAACTGTTTTTT. Full variable domain (rest looked up from reference TRBV7-2 and TRBJ1-4): GAGVSQSPSNKVTEKGKDVELRCDPISGHTALYWYRQSLGQGLEFLIYFQGNSAPDKSGLPSDRFSAERTGGSVSTLTIQRTQQEDSAVYLCAVPFREKLFFGSGTQLSVL.

The V and J genes are TRBV7-3 and TRBJ2-1; 9 bases align to TRBD2. CDR3 length: 15 amino acids. Trimming cost V 4 bases and J 5 bases; bases outside gene matches: 6. Per the germline V gene, CDR1 is SGHTA and CDR2 is FQGTGA. This CDR3 reads CASSYLAGTNNEQFF. The CDR3 DNA follows: TGTGCCAGCAGCTACCTAGCGGGGACTAACAATGAGCAGTTCTTC.

The rearrangement links TRBV11-3 to TRBJ2-5; D ambiguous. There are 14 residues in the CDR3. V lost 4 bases and J lost 5, with 14 bases in between. Looked up from germline, CDR1 is SGHNT and CDR2 is YENEEA. The CDR3 nucleotides read TGTGCCAGCAGCTCCCCCAGTGTCTGGGAGACCCAGTACTTC. Residues: CASSSPSVWETQYF.

The chain carries TRBV11-3 and TRBJ2-7, with 11 bases lining up with TRBD2. With 5 bases clipped from V and 5 bases from J, the junction kept 11 bases outside the gene matches. The CDR3 is 16 amino acids. From germline, CDR1 is SGHNT and CDR2 YENEEA. The CDR3 region has the DNA TGTGCCAGCAGCCTCCGGGTAGCGGGAGGGCCCCACGAGCAGTACTTC. Its protein product is CASSLRVAGGPHEQYF.

The chain employs TRBV18 and TRBJ2-5; TRBD2 matches 10 bases. The CDR3 has 14 residues. Trimming took 9 bases from V and 4 from J; bases not matched to a gene: 8. CDR1 is KGHSH, CDR2 LQKENI, per germline. The CDR3 region has the DNA TGTGCCAGTTCCCAGCGGGGGGGCCGAGAGACCCAGTACTTC. It encodes CASSQRGGRETQYF. Together with reference TRBV18 and TRBJ2-5, the CDR3 gives the full variable domain: NAGVMQNPRHLVRRRGQEARLRCSPMKGHSHVYWYRQLPEEGLKFMVYLQKENIIDESGMPKERFSAEFPKEGPSILRIQQVVRGDSAAYFCASSQRGGRETQYFGPGTRLLVL.

V is TRBV6-2 or TRBV6-3 and J is TRBJ1-2; D ambiguous. V was shortened by 2 bases and J by 3 bases, with 13 bases between the two germline ends. The germline gives CDR1 MNHEY, CDR2 SVGEGT. The length of the CDR3 is 15 residues. This CDR3 is CASSYPIDGYYGYTF. In DNA form, the CDR3 reads TGTGCCAGCAGTTACCCAATAGACGGATACTATGGCTACACCTTC.

V and J are TRBV12-3 or TRBV12-4 and TRBJ2-3; D uncertain. CDR3 size: 13 residues. Trimming removed 7 bases from V and 2 bases from J, with 10 bases in between. The CDR3 DNA sequence: TGTGCCAGCACCTACCGCATCACAGATACGCAGTATTTT. It codes for CASTYRITDTQYF.

The chain uses TRBV5-6 and TRBJ2-1; 7 bases are shared with TRBD2. The CDR3 consists of 16 residues. CDR1 SGHDT and CDR2 YYEEEE come from the germline V gene. J lost 2 bases, V lost 4 bases, and 9 bases had no gene match. The CDR3 protein is CASSLLGGTTYNEQFF. The CDR3 nucleotides read TGTGCCAGCAGCCTACTGGGGGGGACCACCTACAATGAGCAGTTCTTC.

The chain combines TRBV7-9 with TRBJ2-3, with D hard to call. The germline V gene encodes CDR1 SEHNR and CDR2 FQNEAQ (reference sequence). The CDR3 runs to 12 residues. V lost 5 bases to trimming and J lost 3 bases, with 6 bases between them. This chain's CDR3 is CASSPQTDTQYF. Written as DNA, the CDR3 is TGTGCCAGCAGCCCCCAGACAGATACGCAGTATTTT.

The V gene is TRBV12-3 or TRBV12-4, the J gene TRBJ2-3, with D possibly TRBD2 on 6 matching bases. V lost 7 bases to trimming and J lost 4 bases, with 12 bases between them. This CDR3 comprises 13 residues. CDR3 amino acids: CASTRTSPDTQYF. The CDR3 DNA reads as TGTGCCAGCACCCGTACTAGCCCAGATACGCAGTATTTT.

This chain links TRBV5-1 with TRBJ2-5; D possibly corresponds to TRBD2 (6 bases). In germline, CDR1 is SGHRS, CDR2 YFSETQ. CDR3 size: 14 residues. With 4 bases removed from V and 5 bases from J, the gap between germline ends came to 15 bases. The CDR3 region is CASSLGRGRETQYF. CDR3 DNA: TGCGCCAGCAGCCTTGGACGAGGGAGGGAGACCCAGTACTTC.

This clone has only one observation. This sequence joins TRBV19 and TRBJ1-6; D gene ambiguous. Germline loops: CDR1 LNHDA, CDR2 SQIVND (reference sequence). Trimming stripped 9 bases from V and 10 bases from J, with 16 bases between. This CDR3 comprises 13 residues. DNA for the CDR3: TGTGCCAGCACCTGGGGTGCAAAGTCACCCCTCCACTTT. Its translation is CASTWGAKSPLHF.

The chain is built from TRBV7-2 and TRBJ2-5; the D gene is possibly TRBD2 (7 bases). This CDR3 has 13 amino acids. Trimming removed 1 base from V and 12 bases from J, with 15 bases in between. Germline CDR1 is SGHTA and CDR2 is FQGNSA. The CDR3 loop reads CASSLGGGPWEYF. The DNA for the CDR3 is TGTGCCAGCAGCTTAGGGGGGGGGCCGTGGGAGTACTTC.

The V and J genes are TRBV5-4 and TRBJ2-7, with a possible D match to TRBD2 (5 bases). Per the germline V gene, CDR1 is SGHNT and CDR2 is YYREEE (reference sequence). Trimming stripped 0 bases from V and 6 bases from J, with 19 bases between. There are 16 residues in the CDR3. The CDR3 here is CASSLGSSGHLCEQYF. The CDR3 DNA follows: TGTGCCAGCAGCTTGGGATCCAGCGGCCACTTATGCGAGCAGTACTTC.

V and J are TRBV7-2 and TRBJ2-7; D tentatively reads TRBD1 or TRBD2 (6 bases each). Trimming shortened V by 2 bases and J by 6 bases, and 20 bases separated the two germline ends. The germline V gene has CDR1 SGHTA and CDR2 FQGNSA. This CDR3 comprises 16 residues. CDR3 nucleotide sequence: TGTGCCAGCAGCTTATCTGGGGGGCGGTCCCCTTTCGAGCAGTACTTC. Translation: CASSLSGGRSPFEQYF.

The chain links TRBV5-1 to TRBJ1-1, with D possibly being TRBD1 (5 bases). Looked up from germline, CDR1 is SGHRS and CDR2 is YFSETQ. V was pared by 2 bases and J by 1 base, with 24 bases between. The CDR3 is 19 residues long. In DNA, the CDR3 is TGCGCCAGCAGCTTAGACTTAAGACGACGGCATGGGGGGAACACTGAAGCTTTCTTT. Translated: CASSLDLRRRHGGNTEAFF.

The chain is built from TRBV6-5 and TRBJ1-1; 8 bases are a match to TRBD1. The germline V gene has CDR1 MNHEY and CDR2 SVGAGI. This CDR3 spans 15 amino acids. The junction had 12 bases not matched to a gene; V was cut back by 7 bases and J by 5 bases. CDR3 sequence reads: CASTGAQGARTEAFF. CDR3 sequence (DNA): TGTGCCAGCACGGGAGCTCAGGGGGCTCGTACTGAAGCTTTCTTT.

This clone is a singleton in its sample. The chain couples TRBV30 to TRBJ2-2, with 8 bases identical to TRBD1. The CDR3 loop spans 16 amino acids. V dropped 2 bases and J dropped 1; count of bases not matched to a gene: 6. The germline CDR1 and CDR2 sequences are GTSNPN and SVGIG (reference sequence). The CDR3 sequence is CAWSLSGTGNTGELFF. CDR3 nucleotides: TGTGCCTGGAGTCTCTCCGGGACAGGGAACACCGGGGAGCTGTTTTTT.

DNA of the CDR3: TGCGCCAGCAGCTTTGGGAGCTCTGGAAACACCATATATTTT. As protein: CASSFGSSGNTIYF. This sequence joins TRBV5-1 and TRBJ1-3; D not certain. Germline V gene lookup returns CDR1 SGHRS and CDR2 YFSETQ. The CDR3 contains 14 residues. With 2 bases removed from V and 0 bases from J, the gap between germline ends came to 6 bases. The whole variable domain, filled in from reference TRBV5-1 and TRBJ1-3, reads KAGVTQTPRYLIKTRGQQVTLSCSPISGHRSVSWYQQTPGQGLQFLFEYFSETQRNKGNFPGRFSGRQFSNSRSEMNVSTLELGDSALYLCASSFGSSGNTIYFGEGSWLTVV.

This clone has a handful of counts. V is TRBV7-9 and J is TRBJ1-1, with D uncertain. The CDR3 runs to 12 residues. Germline V gene lookup returns CDR1 SEHNR and CDR2 FQNEAQ (reference sequence). Trimming removed 5 bases at V and 1 base at J, with 5 bases between. The CDR3 DNA reads TGTGCCAGCAGCAGAGAGAACACTGAAGCTTTCTTT. Its translation: CASSRENTEAFF.

The genes are TRBV25-1 and TRBJ1-2; D is ambiguous. CDR1 and CDR2 from the germline V gene are MGHDK and SYGVNS. There are 12 residues in the CDR3. Trimming took 6 bases from V and 5 from J, leaving 10 bases between them. Here the CDR3 DNA reads TGTGCCAGCAGCAGTGGAGGGTATGGCTACACCTTC. Residues: CASSSGGYGYTF.

The V call is TRBV7-9, the J call TRBJ2-7; D is possibly TRBD1 or TRBD2 (5 bases each). The germline V gene has CDR1 SEHNR and CDR2 FQNEAQ (reference sequence). V was pared by 5 bases and J by 4 bases, with 21 bases between. CDR3 length: 16 amino acids. This CDR3 reads CASSPHGRGESYEQYF. DNA of the CDR3: TGTGCCAGCAGCCCCCATGGTCGGGGCGAATCGTACGAGCAGTACTTC.

A note on this clone: One end of the junction does not line up with germline, which may come from a read error. The chain uses TRBV7-3 and TRBJ2-7; 8 bases are a match to TRBD1. The CDR3 consists of 13 residues. Germline V CDR1 and CDR2: SGHTA, FQGTGA. The DNA for the CDR3 is TGTGCCAGCAGTTTAAGCAGGGGGCGCGGGATGTACTTC. Its protein is CASSLSRGRGMYF.

The chain couples TRBV3-1 (or the pseudogene TRBV3-2) to TRBJ2-1; D perhaps matches TRBD1 (5 bases). This CDR3 is built from 12 residues. Germline CDR1 and CDR2: LGHDT and YNNKEL (reference sequence). The V end was cut by 8 bases, the J end by 9 bases, with 14 bases between. This CDR3 reads CASVSGFGEQFF. For the CDR3, the DNA is TGTGCCAGCGTTTCAGGGTTTGGTGAGCAGTTCTTC.

This sequence joins TRBV12-3 or TRBV12-4 and TRBJ2-5; D remains unclear. CDR3 size: 12 residues. Trimming cost V 4 bases and J 6 bases, with 9 bases left between them. CDR3 residues: CASSSNRQTQYF. The CDR3 DNA reads as TGTGCCAGCAGTTCAAACAGACAGACCCAGTACTTC.

The rearrangement joins TRBV5-1 to TRBJ1-2; weak D call: TRBD1 (5 bases). CDR1 and CDR2 from the germline V gene are SGHRS and YFSETQ. Trimming left V 0 bases short and J 7 bases short, with 16 bases between. This CDR3 region has 15 residues. The CDR3 DNA follows: TGCGCCAGCAGCTTGGACGGGTCCGGGGGTGGTGGCTACACCTTC. Amino acids: CASSLDGSGGGGYTF.

This rearrangement joins TRBV9 to TRBJ2-7; 9 bases fit TRBD2. The CDR3 sequence is 14 residues long. The junction had 3 bases not matched to a gene; V was cut back by 4 bases and J by 1 base. The germline gives CDR1 SGDLS, CDR2 YYNGEE. CDR3 region: CASSSTSGSYEQYF. CDR3 coding DNA: TGTGCCAGCAGCTCTACTAGCGGGTCCTACGAGCAGTACTTC.

This sequence joins TRBV11-2 and TRBJ1-1, with D unclear. Trimming removed 1 base at V and 7 bases at J, with 19 bases between. CDR1 and CDR2 (germline): SGHAT, FQNNGV. The CDR3 sequence is 16 residues long. CDR3 coding DNA: TGTGCCAGCAGCTTAGTTCCTCCGGGCCTCGGTGTTGAAGCTTTCTTT. Its translation is CASSLVPPGLGVEAFF.

The V call is TRBV3-1 (or the pseudogene TRBV3-2), the J call TRBJ2-2, with D perhaps TRBD2 (5 bases). Trimming shortened V by 4 bases and J by 6 bases, and 12 bases separated the two germline ends. The length of the CDR3 is 14 residues. Germline V gives CDR1 LGHDT, CDR2 YNNKEL (reference sequence). CDR3 region: CASSPLGGAGELFF. The CDR3 nucleotides are TGTGCCAGCAGCCCTCTAGGAGGAGCCGGGGAGCTGTTTTTT.